This T cell receptor beta chain was sequenced during a study of neoadjuvant anti-PD-1 for oral cavity cancer. Measured with immunoSEQ multiplex PCR; TCRdb has only the in-frame clones, and not every one. The sample yields around 16,000 clones, around 69% seen once. In germline, CDR1 is MNHNS, CDR2 SASEGT. This CDR3 contains 17 residues. The V end lost 0 bases, the J end lost 5 bases, and 19 bases lay between the germline ends. The source of this sequence is a person between 40 and 85 years old with oral cavity squamous cell carcinoma. The sequencing here drew on PBMCs, taken before nivolumab (anti-PD-1) treatment. V is TRBV6-1 and J is TRBJ1-1; D might be TRBD1 (5 bases). The CDR3 here is CASSEALRIGGRTEAFF. The CDR3 DNA reads as TGTGCCAGCAGTGAAGCTTTAAGAATCGGGGGAAGGACTGAAGCTTTCTTT.